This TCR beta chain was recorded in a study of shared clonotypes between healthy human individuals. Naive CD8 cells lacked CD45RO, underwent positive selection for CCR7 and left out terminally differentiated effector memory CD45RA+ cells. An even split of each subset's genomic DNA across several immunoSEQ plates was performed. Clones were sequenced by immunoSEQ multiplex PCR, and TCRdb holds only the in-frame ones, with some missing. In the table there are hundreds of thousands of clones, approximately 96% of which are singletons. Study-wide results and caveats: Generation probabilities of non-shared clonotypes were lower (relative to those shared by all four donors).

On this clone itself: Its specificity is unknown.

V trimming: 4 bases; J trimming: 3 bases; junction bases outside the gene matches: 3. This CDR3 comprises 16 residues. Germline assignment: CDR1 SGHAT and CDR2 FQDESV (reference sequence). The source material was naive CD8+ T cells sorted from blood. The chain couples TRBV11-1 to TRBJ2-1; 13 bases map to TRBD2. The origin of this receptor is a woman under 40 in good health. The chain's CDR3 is CASSSWTSGSYNEQFF. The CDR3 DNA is TGTGCCAGCAGCTCCTGGACTAGCGGGAGCTACAATGAGCAGTTCTTC.